This T cell receptor beta chain was sequenced in a study of blood T cell repertoires in COVID-19. Trimming removed 11 bases from V and 0 bases from J, with 13 bases in between. CDR1 and CDR2 from the germline V gene are SNHLY and FYNNEI. The CDR3 length is 13 residues. This clone was observed once. Per the original data handling: Estimation of nucleated cell counts relied on the amplification of reference gene primers. Assay used: immunoSEQ multiplex PCR; TCRdb lists only in-frame clones, some missing. For V, J and clone size, that table is used; D and trimming come from the DNA. The sample has a few hundred thousand clones, about 88% seen once.

This sequence originates from a woman younger than 35 who had been exposed to COVID-19. The source material was PBMCs or T cells enriched from blood (not recorded which). The chain is built from TRBV2 and TRBJ1-2, with unresolved D. The CDR3 protein is CAAKAGTNYGYTF. The CDR3 bases are TGTGCCGCAAAAGCGGGTACTAACTATGGCTACACCTTC.